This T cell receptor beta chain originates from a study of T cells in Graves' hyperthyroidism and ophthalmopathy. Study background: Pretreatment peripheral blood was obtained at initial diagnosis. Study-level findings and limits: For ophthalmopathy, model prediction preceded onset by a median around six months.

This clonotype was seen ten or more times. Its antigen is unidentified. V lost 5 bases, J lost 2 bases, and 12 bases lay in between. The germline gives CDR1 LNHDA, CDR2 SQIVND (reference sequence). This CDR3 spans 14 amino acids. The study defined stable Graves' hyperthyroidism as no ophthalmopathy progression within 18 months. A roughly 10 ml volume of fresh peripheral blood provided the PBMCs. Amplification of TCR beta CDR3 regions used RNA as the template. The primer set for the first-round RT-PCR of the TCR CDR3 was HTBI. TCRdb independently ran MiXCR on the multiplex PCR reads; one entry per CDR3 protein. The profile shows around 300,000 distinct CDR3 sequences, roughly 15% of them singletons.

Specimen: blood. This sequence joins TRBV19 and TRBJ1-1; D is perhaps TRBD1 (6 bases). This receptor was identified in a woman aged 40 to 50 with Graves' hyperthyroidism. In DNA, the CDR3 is TGTGCCAGTAGTGTTCAGGGGCGCAACACTGAAGCTTTCTTT. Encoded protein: CASSVQGRNTEAFF.